A selection of T cell receptor beta chains follows, all from one sample in a study of radiotherapy plus CTLA-4 blockade in lung cancer. Repertoires were generated with immunoSEQ multiplex PCR, while TCRdb's copy carries only in-frame clones and drops some. This sample has roughly 71,000 clones, with over 65% found just once. The source was peripheral blood, collected from a patient treated with radiotherapy plus ipilimumab. These receptors came from a human donor with non-small cell lung cancer who had a complete response to radiotherapy plus ipilimumab. CDR3s include the opening cysteine and the closing phenylalanine or tryptophan. Each record gives: V gene, CDR3 length, CDR3 protein.

>TRBV19|17
CASSITRQGKTGNTIYF
>TRBV6-1|16
CASSAHRDNDRDGYTF
>TRBV28|15
CASSSPTVSPYEQYF
>TRBV28|14
CASRPSSYNSPLHF
>TRBV7-9|14
CASSLGGFNQPQHF
>TRBV19|12
CASSMEGWEQYF
>TRBV5-4|13
CASSWDRNEKLFF
>TRBV15|14
CATSRYRDSGELFF
>TRBV30|13
CAWDGTGQSPLHF
>TRBV27|14
CASSQLGQDGGYTF
>TRBV11-3|13
CASSSAENGEQFF
>TRBV2|15
CASSEAFGGGTEAFF
>TRBV30|14
CAWSAGQYTGELFF
>TRBV10-3|17
CAISERRAGRNTGELFF
>TRBV5-6|14
CASSNVREKNIQYF
>TRBV6-5|16
CASSYLDRGRGTEAFF
>TRBV5-1|18
CASSPGFNRGGAYNEQFF
>TRBV4-1|16
CASSQDLASSYNEQFF
>TRBV2|15
CASSVSRGKHQPQHF
>TRBV5-1|16
CASSLGQGYHTDTQYF
>TRBV19|14
CASSIAHLSYGYTF
>TRBV6-5|14
CASRPDGSNQPQHF
>TRBV28|13
CAIWDRGLYGYTF
>TRBV30|15
CAWRWRDRVSDTQYF
>TRBV5-1|14
CASSSPGQYTEAFF
>TRBV11-3|16
CASSPAGGSSTDTQYF
>TRBV14|16
CASSLGRGLGNQPQHF
>TRBV11-2|17
CASSLEANPSGGHEQYF
>TRBV5-1|14
CASRQQGKGNTQYF
>TRBV29-1|16
CSVGGSPERLGETQYF
>TRBV5-1|16
CASSASGTNQGDTQYF
>TRBV5-1|15
CASSLVTGGNYGYTF
>TRBV9|18
CASSGRTSGRPSADTQYF
>TRBV5-1|16
CASSLIGGNWLDEQFF
>TRBV11-2|14
CASSLEGTAEIQYF
>TRBV19|14
CASSIRQGSLNAFF
>TRBV9|15
CASSSEGGLGSPLHF
>TRBV11-2|14
CASSPTSGTGELFF
>TRBV29-1|15
CSVEPGQTNTGELFF
>TRBV30|14
CAWTLRGSNYGYTF
>TRBV5-1|13
CASSPDWGSPLHF
>TRBV7-2|12
CASSSYTGELFF
>TRBV25-1|16
CASSDTRQATNEKLFF
>TRBV27|14
CASSRSGSGNTIYF
>TRBV6-5|13
CASSYGTGGGYTF
>TRBV20-1|8
CSAPTGYF
>TRBV4-3|13
CASSTRGADTQYF
>TRBV7-2|15
CASSTDRGPNEKLFF
>TRBV5-8|14
CASSFLGSLQPQHF
>TRBV10-2|13
CASMDGQGETQYF
>TRBV6-6|14
CASKLDWGNTEAFF
>TRBV27|14
CASSLWGTNEKLFF
>TRBV30|13
CACSSERTDTQYF
>TRBV5-6|17
CASSFGTGQGGPGTQYF
>TRBV6-6|15
CASSPREGSNEKLFF